Listed here are 13 T cell receptor beta chains from one sample, sequenced in a study of CD8 T cells in Susac syndrome. With random hexamers, reverse transcription was performed on roughly 0.45 to 1 ug of RNA. TCRdb analysed the immunoSEQ multiplex PCR reads with MiXCR anew, one entry per CDR3 protein. This repertoire shows a few hundred thousand distinct CDR3 sequences, 95% found once; its top ten account for 0.082%. Sequencing was carried out using CD4+ T cells from PBMCs. These receptor sequences come from a human donor with multiple sclerosis.

This sequence joins TRBV15 and TRBJ2-5; TRBD1 matches 8 bases. Germline V gene data show CDR1 as LNHNV and CDR2 as YYDKDF (reference sequence). J gave up 5 bases and V 4 bases, and 15 bases lay outside the gene matches. The CDR3 contains 17 residues. The CDR3 is CATSTSFAGTGLETQYF. For the CDR3, the DNA is TGTGCCACCAGCACCAGTTTTGCAGGGACAGGATTGGAGACCCAGTACTTC.

This clonotype was observed a few times. J is TRBJ2-5 and V is TRBV23-1, with 10 nucleotides matching TRBD2. TRBV23-1 is flagged as an ORF with uncertain function. The length of the CDR3 is 17 residues. The V gene end was trimmed by 2 bases and the J gene end by 3 bases; junction bases not matched to a gene: 9. CDR3 protein: CASSQPSSGGQEETQYF. The CDR3 bases are TGCGCCAGCAGTCAACCGTCTAGCGGGGGACAAGAAGAGACCCAGTACTTC.

The chain combines TRBV5-1 with TRBJ2-7; TRBD1 matches 7 bases. The CDR3 totals 14 residues. Germline assignment: CDR1 SGHRS and CDR2 YFSETQ. Trimming at V came to 4 bases and at J to 2 bases, leaving 6 bases not matched to a gene. CDR3: CASSPIDRAYEQYF. CDR3 DNA: TGCGCCAGCAGCCCAATCGACAGGGCCTACGAGCAGTACTTC.

The rearrangement joins TRBV7-2 to TRBJ2-3; 8 bases line up with TRBD2. The J segment lost 7 bases and the V segment lost 5 bases, leaving 11 bases of the junction unmatched. The CDR3 runs to 15 residues. CDR1 is SGHTA, CDR2 FQGNSA, per germline. CDR3 sequence: CASSPDGGGQYTQYF. CDR3 sequence (DNA): TGTGCCAGCAGCCCCGATGGCGGGGGGCAATATACGCAGTATTTT. The complete variable domain, with remaining parts taken from reference TRBV7-2 and TRBJ2-3, reads GAGVSQSPSNKVTEKGKDVELRCDPISGHTALYWYRQSLGQGLEFLIYFQGNSAPDKSGLPSDRFSAERTGGSVSTLTIQRTQQEDSAVYLCASSPDGGGQYTQYFGPGTRLTVL.

The chain carries TRBV28 and TRBJ1-1; 7 positions match TRBD1. This CDR3 is 16 amino acids long. Germline values: CDR1 MDHEN, CDR2 SYDVKM. J gave up 0 bases and V 4 bases, and 8 bases lay outside the gene matches. In DNA form, the CDR3 reads TGTGCCAGCAGTTCCTTGGGCACAGGGGTGAACACTGAAGCTTTCTTT. It codes for CASSSLGTGVNTEAFF.

V and J are TRBV11-2 and TRBJ2-1, with 7 positions matching TRBD2. The CDR3 is 16 residues long. Germline CDR1 SGHAT, CDR2 FQNNGV. The trim removed 5 bases at V and 1 base at J, leaving 8 bases unmatched. In nucleotides, the CDR3 is TGTGCCAGCAGCCAGGGAGCGGGGCGGTCCTACAATGAGCAGTTCTTC. This gives the protein CASSQGAGRSYNEQFF.

This clonotype turned up a few times. The V call is TRBV7-9, the J call TRBJ2-1; TRBD1 aligns across 7 bases. There are 15 residues in the CDR3. Germline assignment: CDR1 SEHNR and CDR2 FQNEAQ (reference sequence). J lost 3 bases, V lost 4 bases, and 6 bases had no gene match. The CDR3 protein is CASSSDRVSYNEQFF. Here the CDR3 DNA reads TGTGCCAGCAGCTCTGACAGGGTTAGCTACAATGAGCAGTTCTTC.

This clonotype was observed a single time. The V and J genes are TRBV6-5 and TRBJ2-5; 8 positions agree with TRBD1. V was clipped by 5 bases and J by 8 bases; unmatched bases: 13. CDR3 size: 15 residues. CDR1 is MNHEY, CDR2 SVGAGI, per germline. The CDR3 loop is CASSAQGAYSGTQYF. The CDR3 nucleotides read TGTGCCAGCAGTGCTCAGGGGGCGTACTCCGGAACCCAGTACTTC.

This chain joins TRBV3-1 and TRBJ2-6; tentative D call: TRBD2 (5 bases). CDR3 length: 18 amino acids. The germline V gene has CDR1 LGHDT and CDR2 YNNKEL (reference sequence). The V end lost 4 bases, the J end lost 0 bases, and 16 bases lay between the germline ends. The CDR3 region is CASSLRLPGSSGANVLTF. For the CDR3, the DNA is TGTGCCAGCAGCCTCCGGCTCCCGGGGTCCTCTGGGGCCAACGTCCTGACTTTC.

This rearrangement joins TRBV20-1 to TRBJ1-2, with 8 bases lining up with TRBD1. The CDR3 has 13 residues. Trimming removed 2 bases from V and 8 bases from J; junction bases left unmatched: 7. The germline V gene encodes CDR1 DFQATT and CDR2 SNEGSKA (reference sequence). The CDR3 spells CSARLTGGIGYTF. CDR3 DNA sequence: TGCAGTGCTAGACTTACAGGGGGGATCGGCTACACCTTC.

V usage is TRBV30 and J usage is TRBJ1-6, with a possible D match to TRBD1 (5 bases). Trimming left V 5 bases short and J 6 bases short, with 11 bases between. Germline V lookup: CDR1 GTSNPN, CDR2 SVGIG (reference sequence). CDR3 length: 13 amino acids. The CDR3 loop reads CAWRDGTNSPLHF. CDR3 sequence (DNA): TGTGCCTGGCGGGACGGGACTAATTCACCCCTCCACTTT. Full variable domain (outside the CDR3, taken from reference TRBV30 and TRBJ1-6): SQTIHQWPATLVQPVGSPLSLECTVEGTSNPNLYWYRQAAGRGLQLLFYSVGIGQISSEVPQNLSASRPQDRQFILSSKKLLLSDSGFYLCAWRDGTNSPLHFGNGTRLTVT.

The chain joins TRBV2 to TRBJ2-2, with no clear D. V was clipped by 6 bases and J by 2 bases, with 4 bases between them. The germline CDR1 and CDR2 sequences are SNHLY and FYNNEI. The length of the CDR3 is 12 residues. CDR3 amino acids: CASRVNTGELFF. The CDR3 DNA sequence: TGTGCCAGCAGGGTAAACACCGGGGAGCTGTTTTTT. The full variable domain, rest sourced from reference TRBV2 and TRBJ2-2, is EPEVTQTPSHQVTQMGQEVILRCVPISNHLYFYWYRQILGQKVEFLVSFYNNEISEKSEIFDDQFSVERPDGSNFTLKIRSTKLEDSAMYFCASRVNTGELFFGEGSRLTVL.

The rearrangement joins TRBV6-5 to TRBJ1-6; a possible D gene is TRBD1 (5 bases). V gave up 4 bases and J gave up 8 bases, with 27 bases separating them. Germline V gene sequence: CDR1 MNHEY, CDR2 SVGAGI. The CDR3 is 19 residues long. In nucleotides, the CDR3 is TGTGCCAGCAGTTCCATGGACAAGTTTCCGGGATCGACCCATTCACCCCTCCACTTT. Translating it yields CASSSMDKFPGSTHSPLHF.